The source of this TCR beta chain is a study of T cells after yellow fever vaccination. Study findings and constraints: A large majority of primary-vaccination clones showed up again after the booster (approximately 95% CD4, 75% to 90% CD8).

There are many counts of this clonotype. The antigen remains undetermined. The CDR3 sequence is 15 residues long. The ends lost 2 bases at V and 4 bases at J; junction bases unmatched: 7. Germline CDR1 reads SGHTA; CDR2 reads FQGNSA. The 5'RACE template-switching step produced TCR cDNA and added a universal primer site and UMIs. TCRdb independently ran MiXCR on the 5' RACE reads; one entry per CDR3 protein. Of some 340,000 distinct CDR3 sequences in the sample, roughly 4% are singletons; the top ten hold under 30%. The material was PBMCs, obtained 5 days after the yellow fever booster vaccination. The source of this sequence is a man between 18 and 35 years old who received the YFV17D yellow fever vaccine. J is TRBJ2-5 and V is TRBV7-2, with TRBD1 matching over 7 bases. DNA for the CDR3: TGTGCCAGCAGCTTAAGGGGATCAGGGGGAGAGACCCAGTACTTC. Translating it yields CASSLRGSGGETQYF.